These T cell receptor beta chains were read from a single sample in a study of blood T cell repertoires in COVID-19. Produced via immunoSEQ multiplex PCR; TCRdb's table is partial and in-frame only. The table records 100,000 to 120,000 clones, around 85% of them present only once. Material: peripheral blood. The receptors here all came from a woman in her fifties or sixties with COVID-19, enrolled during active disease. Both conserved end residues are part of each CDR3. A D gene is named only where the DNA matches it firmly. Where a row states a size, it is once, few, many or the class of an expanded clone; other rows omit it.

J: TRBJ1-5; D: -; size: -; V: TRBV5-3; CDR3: CARSMKGRENQPQHF; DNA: TGTGCCAGAAGCATGAAGGGGAGGGAAAATCAGCCCCAGCATTTT
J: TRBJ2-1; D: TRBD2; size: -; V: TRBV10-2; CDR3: CASSGNSGGFNEQFF; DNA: TGCGCCAGCAGTGGTAATAGCGGGGGATTTAATGAGCAGTTCTTC
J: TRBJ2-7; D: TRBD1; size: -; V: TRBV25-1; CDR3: CASSEGTGAYEQYF; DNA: TGTGCCAGCAGTGAAGGGACAGGGGCCTACGAGCAGTACTTC
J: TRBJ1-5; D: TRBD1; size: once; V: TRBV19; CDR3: CASSGDGTGGAYQPQHF; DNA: TGTGCCAGTAGTGGGGATGGGACAGGGGGCGCCTACCAGCCCCAGCATTTT
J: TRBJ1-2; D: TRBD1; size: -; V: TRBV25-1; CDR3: CASSEFQGASAGYTF; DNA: TGTGCCAGCAGTGAATTTCAGGGGGCTTCCGCTGGCTACACCTTC
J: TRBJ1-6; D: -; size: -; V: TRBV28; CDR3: CASKPGGTSPLHF; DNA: TGTGCCAGCAAGCCCGGAGGGACCTCACCCCTCCACTTT
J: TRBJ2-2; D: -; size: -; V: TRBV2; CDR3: CASSEARKSNTGELFF; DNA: TGTGCCAGCAGTGAAGCGCGTAAAAGTAACACCGGGGAGCTGTTTTTT
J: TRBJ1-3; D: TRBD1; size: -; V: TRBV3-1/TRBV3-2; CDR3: CASSRDRQFGNTIYF; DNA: TGTGCCAGCAGCCGGGACAGGCAATTTGGAAACACCATATATTTT
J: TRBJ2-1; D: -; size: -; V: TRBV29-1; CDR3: CSGGGRIYNEQFF; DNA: TGCAGCGGTGGGGGCCGGATTTACAATGAGCAGTTCTTC
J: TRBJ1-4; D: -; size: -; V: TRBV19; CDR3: CASSLATEANEKLFF; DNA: TGTGCCAGTAGTCTCGCGACAGAAGCTAATGAAAAACTGTTTTTT
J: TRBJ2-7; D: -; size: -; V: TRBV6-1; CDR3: CASSEEGGQGFYEQYF; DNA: TGTGCCAGCAGTGAAGAAGGAGGGCAGGGATTCTACGAGCAGTACTTC
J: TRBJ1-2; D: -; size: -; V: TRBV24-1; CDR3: CATSDPAGPRYGYTF; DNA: TGTGCCACCAGTGACCCCGCAGGGCCTCGTTATGGCTACACCTTC
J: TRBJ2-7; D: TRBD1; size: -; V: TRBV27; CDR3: CASSLAQGAGYEQYF; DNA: TGTGCCAGCAGTTTAGCCCAGGGGGCTGGTTACGAGCAGTACTTC
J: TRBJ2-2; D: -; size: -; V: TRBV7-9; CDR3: CASSLAGSQTGNTGELFF; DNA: TGTGCCAGCAGCTTAGCAGGAAGCCAGACAGGGAACACCGGGGAGCTGTTTTTT
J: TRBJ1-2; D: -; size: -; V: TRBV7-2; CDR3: CASSLESAGMIYGYTF; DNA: TGTGCCAGCAGCTTAGAATCTGCAGGGATGATCTATGGCTACACCTTC
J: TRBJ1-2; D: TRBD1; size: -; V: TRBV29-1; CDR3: CSVSQGARGYTF; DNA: TGCAGCGTTTCTCAGGGGGCTAGGGGCTACACCTTC
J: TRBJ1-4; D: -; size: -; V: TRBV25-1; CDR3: CASSQQGGEKLFF; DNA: TGTGCCAGCAGTCAACAGGGTGGGGAAAAACTGTTTTTT
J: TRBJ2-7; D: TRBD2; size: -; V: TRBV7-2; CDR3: CASSLGLASGAPHEQYF; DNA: TGTGCCAGCAGCTTAGGGCTCGCTAGCGGGGCCCCGCACGAGCAGTACTTC
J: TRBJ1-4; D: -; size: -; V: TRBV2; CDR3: CASSEGPPTGGANEKLFF; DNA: TGTGCCAGCAGTGAAGGTCCTCCTACCGGGGGAGCTAATGAAAAACTGTTTTTT
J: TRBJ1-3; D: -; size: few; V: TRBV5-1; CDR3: CASSLDRDLGNTIYF; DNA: TGCGCCAGCAGCTTGGACAGGGATCTGGGAAACACCATATATTTT
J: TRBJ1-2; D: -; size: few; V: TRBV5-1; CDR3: CASSPGGQGYTF; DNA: TGCGCCAGCAGCCCCGGGGGGCAGGGCTACACCTTC
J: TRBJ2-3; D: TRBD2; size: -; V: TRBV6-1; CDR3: CASSELAGLGDTQYF; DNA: TGTGCCAGCAGTGAACTAGCGGGGCTTGGGGATACGCAGTATTTT
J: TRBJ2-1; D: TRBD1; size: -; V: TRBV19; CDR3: CASSMGQGVNEQFF; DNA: TGTGCCAGTAGTATGGGACAGGGGGTAAATGAGCAGTTCTTC
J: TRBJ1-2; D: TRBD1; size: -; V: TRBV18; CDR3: CASSKTGEDYGYTF; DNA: TGTGCCAGCTCAAAGACAGGGGAGGACTATGGCTACACCTTC
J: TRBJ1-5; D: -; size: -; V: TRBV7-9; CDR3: CASSLTDGGSQPQHF; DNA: TGTGCCAGCAGCTTGACGGACGGAGGGTCTCAGCCCCAGCATTTT
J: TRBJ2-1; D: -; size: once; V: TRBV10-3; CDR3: CAISDRTTPRNEQFF; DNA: TGTGCCATCAGTGATCGGACAACCCCTCGCAATGAGCAGTTCTTC
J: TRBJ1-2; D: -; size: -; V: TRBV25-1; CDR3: CASSNSRGYGYTF; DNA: TGTGCCAGCAGTAACTCGAGGGGGTATGGCTACACCTTC
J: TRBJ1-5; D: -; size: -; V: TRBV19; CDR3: CASSQPGTYQPQHF; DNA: TGTGCCAGTAGCCAACCTGGGACTTATCAGCCCCAGCATTTT
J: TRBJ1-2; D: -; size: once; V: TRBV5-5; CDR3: CASSLGTGNYGYTF; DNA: TGTGCCAGCAGCTTGGGGACGGGGAACTATGGCTACACCTTC
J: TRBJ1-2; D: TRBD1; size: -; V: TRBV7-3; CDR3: CASSPRQGARLTF; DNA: TGTGCCAGCAGCCCGAGACAGGGGGCGCGTCTGACCTTC
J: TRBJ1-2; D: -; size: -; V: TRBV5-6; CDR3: CASSLGQTGTYGYTF; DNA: TGTGCCAGCAGCTTGGGACAAACAGGGACATATGGCTACACCTTC
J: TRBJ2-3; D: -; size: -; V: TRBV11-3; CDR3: CASSSSGADTQYF; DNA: TGTGCCAGCAGCTCCTCAGGGGCAGATACGCAGTATTTT
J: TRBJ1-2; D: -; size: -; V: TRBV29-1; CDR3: CSVPYGGDDGYTF; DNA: TGCAGCGTTCCATACGGGGGGGATGATGGCTACACCTTC
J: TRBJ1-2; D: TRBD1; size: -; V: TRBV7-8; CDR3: CASSLASQGAYGYTF; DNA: TGTGCCAGCAGCTTAGCATCACAGGGGGCCTATGGCTACACCTTC
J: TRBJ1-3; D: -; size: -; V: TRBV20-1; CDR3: CSASQGLGNTIYF; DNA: TGCAGTGCTAGTCAGGGATTGGGAAACACCATATATTTT
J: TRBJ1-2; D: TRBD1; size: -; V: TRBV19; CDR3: CASSVWVQDRTYYGYTF; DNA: TGTGCCAGTAGTGTTTGGGTCCAGGACAGGACCTACTATGGCTACACCTTC
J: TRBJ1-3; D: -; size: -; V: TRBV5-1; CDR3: CASSLVASQGNTIYF; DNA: TGCGCCAGCAGCTTGGTCGCCAGTCAAGGAAACACCATATATTTT
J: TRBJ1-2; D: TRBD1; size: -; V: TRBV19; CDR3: CASSVQGAAIYGYTF; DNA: TGTGCCAGTAGTGTACAGGGGGCGGCGATCTATGGCTACACCTTC
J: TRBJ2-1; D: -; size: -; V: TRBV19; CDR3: CASSPGHHNEQFF; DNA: TGTGCCAGTAGCCCGGGACATCACAATGAGCAGTTCTTC
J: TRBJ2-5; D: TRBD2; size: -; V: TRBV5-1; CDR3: CASSLEYSGGSGETQYF; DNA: TGCGCCAGCAGCTTGGAATACAGCGGGGGATCAGGGGAGACCCAGTACTTC
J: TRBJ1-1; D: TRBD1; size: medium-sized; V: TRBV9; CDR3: CASSVGTGWNTEAFF; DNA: TGTGCCAGCAGCGTAGGGACAGGGTGGAACACTGAAGCTTTCTTT
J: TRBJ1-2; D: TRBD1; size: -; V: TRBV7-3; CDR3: CASSPQGGGGYTF; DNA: TGTGCCAGCAGCCCACAGGGGGGCGGCGGCTACACCTTC
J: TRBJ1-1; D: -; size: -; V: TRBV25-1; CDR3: CASSQGPVRYTEAFF; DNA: TGTGCCAGCAGTCAGGGGCCGGTTAGGTACACTGAAGCTTTCTTT
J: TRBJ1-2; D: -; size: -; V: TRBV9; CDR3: CASSPLGRASRSDYGYTF; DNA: TGTGCCAGCAGCCCCCTTGGCAGGGCGTCGCGATCTGACTATGGCTACACCTTC
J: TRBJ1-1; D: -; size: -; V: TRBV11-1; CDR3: CASSLSRQGAEAFF; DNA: TGTGCCAGCAGCCTCAGTCGGCAGGGCGCTGAAGCTTTCTTT
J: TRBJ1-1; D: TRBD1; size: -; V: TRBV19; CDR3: CASSKPLGTGVWTEAFF; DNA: TGTGCCAGTAGTAAGCCCCTCGGGACAGGGGTTTGGACTGAAGCTTTCTTT
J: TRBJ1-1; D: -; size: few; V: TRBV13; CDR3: CASSLRLDRNTEAFF; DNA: TGTGCCAGCAGCCTCCGACTGGACAGGAACACTGAAGCTTTCTTT
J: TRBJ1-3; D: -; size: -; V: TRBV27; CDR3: CASSLSHRGNTIYF; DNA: TGTGCCAGCAGTTTATCCCACAGGGGAAACACCATATATTTT
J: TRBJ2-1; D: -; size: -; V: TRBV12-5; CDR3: CASGPNRSSLHNEQFF; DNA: TGTGCTAGTGGTCCAAACCGGTCCTCCCTACACAATGAGCAGTTCTTC
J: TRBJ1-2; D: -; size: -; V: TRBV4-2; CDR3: CASSQDTFPYGYTF; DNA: TGTGCCAGCAGCCAAGATACATTTCCCTATGGCTACACCTTC
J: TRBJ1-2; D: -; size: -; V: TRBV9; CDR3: CASSVVFGGHGYTF; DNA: TGTGCCAGCAGCGTAGTTTTTGGTGGGCATGGCTACACCTTC
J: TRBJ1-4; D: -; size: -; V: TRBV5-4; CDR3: CASRRGGTTNEKLFF; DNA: TGTGCCAGCCGGAGGGGGGGTACAACTAATGAAAAACTGTTTTTT
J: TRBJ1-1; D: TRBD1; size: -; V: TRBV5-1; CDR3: CASSLGDRETEAFF; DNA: TGCGCCAGCAGCTTGGGGGACAGGGAGACTGAAGCTTTCTTT
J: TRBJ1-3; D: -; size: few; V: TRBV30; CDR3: CAWSPGRDTTLLPGNTIYF; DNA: TGTGCCTGGAGTCCGGGTCGGGACACTACCCTTCTCCCTGGAAACACCATATATTTT
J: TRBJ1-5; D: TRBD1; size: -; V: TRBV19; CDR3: CASSTNQDRGWNQPQHF; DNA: TGTGCCAGTAGTACTAACCAGGACAGGGGGTGGAATCAGCCCCAGCATTTT
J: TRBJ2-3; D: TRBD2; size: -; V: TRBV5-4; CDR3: CASSLSASGETQYF; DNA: TGTGCCAGCAGCTTGTCGGCTAGCGGCGAAACGCAGTATTTT
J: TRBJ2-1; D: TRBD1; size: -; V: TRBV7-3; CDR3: CASRSRDRGQEEQFF; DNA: TGTGCCAGCAGATCCCGGGACAGGGGGCAAGAGGAGCAGTTCTTC
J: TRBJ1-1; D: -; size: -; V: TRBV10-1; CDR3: CASSESSDSQNTEAFF; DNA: TGCGCCAGCAGTGAGTCATCCGACAGCCAGAACACTGAAGCTTTCTTT
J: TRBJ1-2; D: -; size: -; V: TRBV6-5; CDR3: CASSYFGAGTFYGYTF; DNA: TGTGCCAGCAGTTATTTCGGAGCTGGGACTTTCTATGGCTACACCTTC